This T cell receptor (beta chain) was obtained from a study of Graves' ophthalmopathy and Graves' hyperthyroidism. Study-wide results and limits: Thyroid clonotypes that were expanded above 0.001 frequency mostly also appeared in blood.

The sequenced template was RNA, covering the TCR beta CDR3 region. First-round RT-PCR employed HTBI primers, with a second-round multiplex PCR after it. TCRdb re-called the multiplex PCR reads through MiXCR, storing one row per CDR3 protein. The sample gives 500,000 to 800,000 distinct CDR3 sequences, 35% to 45% of which show up once; roughly 3% is in the top ten. Germline CDR1 and CDR2: SNHLY and FYNNEI. The CDR3 has 13 amino acids. The junction had 1 base not matched to a gene; V was cut back by 6 bases and J by 3 bases. Having ophthalmopathy, the donors showed moderate-to-severe activity, CAS ≥3 and NOSPECS ≥4, with disease lasting under 3 months. If patients had other autoimmune diseases, uncontrolled infections, pregnancy or lactation, they were excluded. Clinicians diagnosed using symptoms, serum thyroxine, TRAb, thyroid ultrasound and orbital computed tomography. This clonotype was seen ten or more times. The antigen is unknown.

The sequence derives from an adult man with Graves' ophthalmopathy. V gene TRBV2 combines with J gene TRBJ2-7; 11 nucleotides agree with TRBD1. Sequencing was carried out using peripheral blood. The DNA of the CDR3 is TGTGCCAGCAGGGGACAGGGGGGCTACGAGCAGTACTTC. This translates into CASRGQGGYEQYF.